The 32 T cell receptor beta chains below were found in one sample sequenced in a study of blood T cell repertoires in COVID-19. Measured with immunoSEQ multiplex PCR; TCRdb has only the in-frame clones, and not every one. The sample shows hundreds of thousands of clones, around 87% of them seen only once. The sample consisted of PBMCs or T cells enriched from blood (not recorded which). The receptor set was obtained from a woman aged 50 to 60 who had recovered from COVID-19.

This chain uses TRBV5-5 with TRBJ2-1; tentative D call: TRBD2 (5 bases). CDR1 is SGHKS and CDR2 is YYEKEE in the germline V gene (reference sequence). The CDR3 totals 17 residues. V shed 2 bases and J shed 3 bases, with 18 bases lying between them. CDR3 DNA: TGTGCCAGCAGCTTAGAGGCGGACTCGTTCAACTACAATGAGCAGTTCTTC. Residues: CASSLEADSFNYNEQFF.

As for this clone: The same CDR3 also results from other DNA sequences found in this sample. The chain has TRBV3-1 (or the pseudogene TRBV3-2) and TRBJ1-5, with D hard to call. With 0 bases removed from V and 7 bases from J, the gap between germline ends came to 7 bases. CDR3 size: 13 residues. In germline, CDR1 is LGHDT, CDR2 YNNKEL (reference sequence). The CDR3, as DNA: TGTGCCAGCAGCCAAGAGGGAGGCCAGCCCCAGCATTTT. This codes for CASSQEGGQPQHF.

V is TRBV29-1 and J is TRBJ1-2; tentatively, D is TRBD1 (5 bases). Germline V gene data show CDR1 as SQVTM and CDR2 as ANQGSEA. The CDR3 runs to 13 residues. Deletions cut 5 bases from V and 5 bases from J, with 15 bases between. The CDR3 here is CSVPIGQGYGYTF. As DNA, the CDR3 is TGCAGCGTTCCCATTGGGCAGGGATATGGCTACACCTTC.

V usage is TRBV29-1 and J usage is TRBJ1-1; D remains unclear. The germline gives CDR1 SQVTM, CDR2 ANQGSEA. The CDR3 runs 14 residues. Trimming removed 3 bases at V and 5 bases at J, with 16 bases between. The CDR3 sequence is CSVEQTGGLTEAFF. The CDR3, as DNA: TGCAGCGTTGAGCAAACGGGAGGGTTGACTGAAGCTTTCTTT.

The chain combines TRBV9 with TRBJ2-1; 7 bases align to TRBD2. In germline, CDR1 is SGDLS, CDR2 YYNGEE. This CDR3 is 15 amino acids long. The J segment lost 1 base and the V segment lost 4 bases, leaving 5 bases of the junction unmatched. CDR3 sequence (DNA): TGTGCCAGCAGCTCAAGCGGGACTTCCTACAATGAGCAGTTCTTC. Its protein product is CASSSSGTSYNEQFF.

This clone has only a few counts. The J gene is TRBJ2-1, the V gene TRBV18; D remains ambiguous. The germline V and J ends were trimmed by 2 bases and 5 bases, with 13 bases remaining between them. Germline V gives CDR1 KGHSH, CDR2 LQKENI. The CDR3 totals 15 residues. CDR3 coding DNA: TGTGCCAGCTCACCAATCAGTTTTCTGAACAATGAGCAGTTCTTC. Protein sequence: CASSPISFLNNEQFF. The full variable domain, completed using reference TRBV18 and TRBJ2-1, is NAGVMQNPRHLVRRRGQEARLRCSPMKGHSHVYWYRQLPEEGLKFMVYLQKENIIDESGMPKERFSAEFPKEGPSILRIQQVVRGDSAAYFCASSPISFLNNEQFFGPGTRLTVL.

The table lists this clone with a count of one. The CDR3, as DNA: TGCGCCAGCAGCACAGGGGACAGCGCTAATGAAAAACTGTTTTTT. The encoded protein is CASSTGDSANEKLFF. This chain joins TRBV5-1 and TRBJ1-4; 7 bases fit TRBD1. The CDR3 sequence is 15 residues long. Per germline, CDR1 SGHRS and CDR2 YFSETQ. With 4 bases clipped from V and 3 bases from J, the junction kept 6 bases outside the gene matches. Complete variable domain (other parts from reference TRBV5-1 and TRBJ1-4): KAGVTQTPRYLIKTRGQQVTLSCSPISGHRSVSWYQQTPGQGLQFLFEYFSETQRNKGNFPGRFSGRQFSNSRSEMNVSTLELGDSALYLCASSTGDSANEKLFFGSGTQLSVL.

The gene calls are TRBV7-2 and TRBJ2-2, with 15 bases lining up with TRBD2. V shed 8 bases and J 5 bases; nucleotides not matched to a gene: 9. The CDR3 has 17 residues. Germline CDR1 SGHTA, CDR2 FQGNSA. The CDR3 DNA reads as TGTGCCAGCGGGCGACTGGGACTAGCGGGAGGTACCGGGGAGCTGTTTTTT. Translating it yields CASGRLGLAGGTGELFF. Together with reference TRBV7-2 and TRBJ2-2, the CDR3 gives the full variable domain: GAGVSQSPSNKVTEKGKDVELRCDPISGHTALYWYRQSLGQGLEFLIYFQGNSAPDKSGLPSDRFSAERTGGSVSTLTIQRTQQEDSAVYLCASGRLGLAGGTGELFFGEGSRLTVL.

The chain employs TRBV4-1 and TRBJ2-5, with D possibly TRBD2 on 5 matching bases. The germline CDR1 and CDR2 sequences are MGHRA and YSYEKL. V lost 4 bases, J lost 5 bases, and 11 bases lay in between. The CDR3 runs to 13 residues. CDR3 in DNA: TGCGCCAGCAGCCTCCTAGGGAGTGAGACCCAGTACTTC. It yields the protein CASSLLGSETQYF.

V is TRBV18 and J is TRBJ1-5; D unresolved. The CDR3 extends over 13 amino acids. Trimming took off 6 bases at V and 6 bases at J, with 12 bases between the two ends. The V gene's germline CDR1 is KGHSH and CDR2 LQKENI. The DNA for the CDR3 is TGTGCCAGCTCCCTCGAGCGGGTTCAGCCCCAGCATTTT. It specifies CASSLERVQPQHF.

This clone was recorded only once. This rearrangement joins TRBV7-2 to TRBJ1-2; D remains unclear. V was clipped by 7 bases and J by 6 bases, with 15 bases between them. This CDR3 is built from 13 residues. CDR1 and CDR2 (germline): SGHTA, FQGNSA. The CDR3 here is CASTTLGVNGYTF. The DNA for the CDR3 is TGTGCCAGCACCACTCTCGGGGTGAATGGCTACACCTTC.

This chain connects TRBV28 to TRBJ1-5, with TRBD1 matching 10 bases. The CDR3 length is 15 residues. V gave up 5 bases and J gave up 9 bases; unmatched junction bases: 10. CDR1 is MDHEN and CDR2 is SYDVKM in the germline V gene. CDR3 loop: CASSPGQGGVGPQHF. As DNA, the CDR3 is TGTGCCAGCAGTCCAGGACAGGGGGGTGTCGGGCCCCAGCATTTT.

V usage is TRBV30 and J usage is TRBJ2-7, with D possibly being TRBD2 (6 bases). In germline, CDR1 is GTSNPN, CDR2 SVGIG (reference sequence). V lost 5 bases and J lost 3, with 8 bases in between. The CDR3 totals 11 residues. CDR3 in DNA: TGTGCCTGGGGGACTGGCTACGAGCAGTACTTC. Translated: CAWGTGYEQYF. The whole variable domain, filled in from reference TRBV30 and TRBJ2-7, reads SQTIHQWPATLVQPVGSPLSLECTVEGTSNPNLYWYRQAAGRGLQLLFYSVGIGQISSEVPQNLSASRPQDRQFILSSKKLLLSDSGFYLCAWGTGYEQYFGPGTRLTVT.

The chain combines TRBV6-6 with TRBJ2-7; possible D gene TRBD2, 5 bases. The CDR3 spans 13 residues. CDR1 and CDR2 (germline): MNHNY, SVGAGI (reference sequence). V shed 7 bases and J shed 4 bases, with 14 bases lying between them. The CDR3 DNA reads as TGTGCCAGCAACAAAGAGGGTCCATACGAGCAGTACTTC. Protein sequence: CASNKEGPYEQYF.

The V gene is TRBV28, the J gene TRBJ2-5; perhaps TRBD2 as D (6 bases). The CDR3 loop spans 11 amino acids. V was shortened by 3 bases and J by 9 bases, with 8 bases between the two germline ends. Per the germline V gene, CDR1 is MDHEN and CDR2 is SYDVKM. For the CDR3, the DNA is TGTGCCAGCAGTTTGCGGGGTGCCCAGTACTTC. It yields the protein CASSLRGAQYF.

This clone was recorded only once. The chain recombines TRBV2 with TRBJ2-1; TRBD2 aligns across 7 bases. Germline V gene sequence: CDR1 SNHLY, CDR2 FYNNEI. J gave up 4 bases and V 8 bases, and 5 bases lay outside the gene matches. The CDR3 extends over 13 amino acids. The CDR3: CASRLAGYNEQFF. CDR3 in DNA: TGTGCCAGCCGACTAGCAGGGTACAATGAGCAGTTCTTC. Together with reference TRBV2 and TRBJ2-1, the CDR3 gives the full variable domain: EPEVTQTPSHQVTQMGQEVILRCVPISNHLYFYWYRQILGQKVEFLVSFYNNEISEKSEIFDDQFSVERPDGSNFTLKIRSTKLEDSAMYFCASRLAGYNEQFFGPGTRLTVL.

The J gene is TRBJ1-5, the V gene TRBV27, with 7 nucleotides matching TRBD1. The CDR3 runs 14 residues. Trimming at V came to 5 bases and at J to 11 bases, leaving 12 bases not matched to a gene. The germline V gene encodes CDR1 MNHEY and CDR2 SMNVEV (reference sequence). This CDR3 reads CASSPRQGLGAQHF. The CDR3 DNA is TGTGCCAGCAGTCCACGACAGGGACTCGGGGCCCAGCATTTT.

This clone was recorded once. The chain recombines TRBV3-1 (or the pseudogene TRBV3-2) with TRBJ1-2; D is unclear. Trimming took 1 base from V and 8 from J, leaving 11 bases between them. The CDR3 has 13 amino acids. Germline loops: CDR1 LGHDT, CDR2 YNNKEL (reference sequence). The CDR3 loop reads CASSQGGKGGYTF. CDR3 coding DNA: TGTGCCAGCAGCCAAGGAGGGAAAGGGGGCTACACCTTC.

This chain connects TRBV28 to TRBJ2-6, with a tentative D call TRBD2 (6 bases). The CDR3 has 15 amino acids. V lost 5 bases and J lost 1, with 9 bases in between. The germline gives CDR1 MDHEN, CDR2 SYDVKM. This chain's CDR3 is CASSVGRSGANVLTF. In DNA, the CDR3 is TGTGCCAGCAGTGTAGGGAGGTCTGGGGCCAACGTCCTGACTTTC.

The J gene is TRBJ1-1, the V gene TRBV28, with D possibly being TRBD1 (5 bases). Trimming removed 4 bases at V and 5 bases at J, with 14 bases between. CDR3 length: 14 residues. CDR1 is MDHEN, CDR2 SYDVKM, per germline. CDR3 in amino acids: CASSSTGDRTEAFF. The DNA for the CDR3 is TGTGCCAGCAGTTCTACGGGGGATCGGACTGAAGCTTTCTTT.

This chain links TRBV7-2 with TRBJ2-7, with TRBD2 as a possible D gene (5 bases). V was pared by 5 bases and J by 3 bases, with 17 bases between. The germline V gene encodes CDR1 SGHTA and CDR2 FQGNSA. CDR3 length: 15 residues. In DNA, the CDR3 is TGTGCCAGCAGCAAGGGTGCGGAGGTAGACTACGAGCAGTACTTC. Amino acids: CASSKGAEVDYEQYF.

The chain uses TRBV4-2 and TRBJ2-1, with a possible D match to TRBD2 (5 bases). Germline-derived CDR1 and CDR2 are LGHNA and YNFKEQ. CDR3 size: 12 residues. V was shortened by 4 bases and J by 10 bases, with 11 bases between the two germline ends. The CDR3 nucleotides are TGTGCCAGCAGCCTATACGGGGAAGAGCAGTTCTTC. It yields the protein CASSLYGEEQFF.

This chain links TRBV9 with TRBJ2-1; 10 bases align to TRBD2. Germline CDR1 SGDLS, CDR2 YYNGEE. Trimming cost V 4 bases and J 6 bases; bases outside gene matches: 10. This CDR3 comprises 16 residues. CDR3: CASSLLLAGGGNEQFF. CDR3 coding DNA: TGTGCCAGCAGCCTACTTTTAGCGGGAGGAGGCAATGAGCAGTTCTTC.

This rearrangement joins TRBV27 to TRBJ2-7; D may be TRBD2 (5 bases). Germline V gives CDR1 MNHEY, CDR2 SMNVEV (reference sequence). Trimming stripped 7 bases from V and 3 bases from J, with 19 bases between. This CDR3 is 15 amino acids long. CDR3 sequence (DNA): TGTGCCAGCAATACGTTCGATGGAGGAAACTACGAGCAGTACTTC. Translating it yields CASNTFDGGNYEQYF.

The chain has TRBV11-2 and TRBJ1-1, with TRBD1 as a possible D gene (6 bases). The CDR3 is 15 amino acids. Looked up from germline, CDR1 is SGHAT and CDR2 is FQNNGV. V lost 1 base, J lost 2 bases, and 11 bases lay in between. CDR3 bases: TGTGCCAGCAGCTTAGTTGGGGGCCCCAACACTGAAGCTTTCTTT. It is translated as CASSLVGGPNTEAFF.

The chain is built from TRBV9 and TRBJ1-6; no clear D gene. Germline CDR1 SGDLS, CDR2 YYNGEE. The CDR3 totals 18 residues. Between the trimmed V and J ends, which lost 3 bases and 0 bases, there was a span of 16 bases. CDR3 sequence: CASSGGPLGASYNSPLHF. As DNA, the CDR3 is TGTGCCAGCAGCGGTGGGCCCCTCGGCGCCTCCTATAATTCACCCCTCCACTTT.

This clone was observed a single time. V usage is TRBV6-5 and J usage is TRBJ2-7, with TRBD2 matching 9 bases. The CDR3 is made up of 15 amino acids. Germline CDR1 is MNHEY and CDR2 is SVGAGI. J lost 5 bases, V lost 1 base, and 6 bases had no gene match. This CDR3 is CASSYLSSGNHEQYF. The CDR3 DNA sequence: TGTGCCAGCAGTTACTTATCTAGCGGGAACCACGAGCAGTACTTC.

The rearrangement links TRBV19 to TRBJ2-1; 11 bases are shared with TRBD2. V lost 3 bases and J lost 6; bases outside the gene matches: 7. The germline V gene has CDR1 LNHDA and CDR2 SQIVND (reference sequence). The CDR3 length is 16 residues. CDR3 sequence reads: CASSMRLAGGGNEQFF. The CDR3, as DNA: TGTGCCAGTAGTATGAGGCTAGCGGGAGGAGGCAATGAGCAGTTCTTC.

This chain links TRBV7-8 with TRBJ1-2; D not certain. The CDR3 consists of 19 residues. The V gene lost 5 bases and the J gene lost 0 bases, with 25 bases spanning the gap. Germline V lookup: CDR1 SGHVS, CDR2 FQNEAQ. The CDR3 region has the DNA TGTGCCAGCAGCCCCTATATGTCAATTCGAGACACCGCTAACTATGGCTACACCTTC. Protein product: CASSPYMSIRDTANYGYTF.

The chain links TRBV5-4 to TRBJ1-1, with D possibly matching TRBD1 (5 bases). V lost 4 bases and J 2 bases, leaving 15 bases between the germline ends. The CDR3 extends over 15 amino acids. CDR1 and CDR2 from the germline V gene are SGHNT and YYREEE (reference sequence). For the CDR3, the DNA is TGTGCCAGCAGCGGTCGGGACTCTTTTAACACTGAAGCTTTCTTT. Its translation is CASSGRDSFNTEAFF.

The rearrangement uses TRBV29-1 and TRBJ2-1, with 8 nucleotides matching TRBD1. CDR3 size: 12 residues. V shed 7 bases, J shed 9 bases, and the junction held 8 bases outside the gene matches. Germline V gives CDR1 SQVTM, CDR2 ANQGSEA. CDR3 in DNA: TGCAGCGGGACAGGGAGTCAAGGTGAGCAGTTCTTC. Translating it yields CSGTGSQGEQFF.

The chain combines TRBV19 with TRBJ2-7; perhaps TRBD1 as D (5 bases). V was cut by 3 bases and J by 3 bases, with 15 bases left in between. This CDR3 has 15 residues. Germline values: CDR1 LNHDA, CDR2 SQIVND (reference sequence). The CDR3 DNA reads TGTGCCAGTAGTATCAAAACAGGCCCGAACTACGAGCAGTACTTC. Amino acids: CASSIKTGPNYEQYF.